Each of the 17 T cell receptor beta chains below was sequenced from the same sample in a study of blood T cell repertoires in COVID-19. Data came from immunoSEQ multiplex PCR; TCRdb stores just in-frame clones and leaves some out. Found here are a few hundred thousand clones, 80% to 90% of them singletons; the top ten hold about 1.9%. Sequencing used PBMCs or T cells enriched from blood (not recorded which). The receptors stem from a woman aged 45-65 years who had recovered from COVID-19.

The V gene is TRBV5-6, the J gene TRBJ1-2; 8 bases fit TRBD1. The CDR3 totals 13 residues. Germline V gives CDR1 SGHDT, CDR2 YYEEEE. Unmatched junction bases numbered 7, after V lost 4 bases and J lost 8 bases. Written as DNA, the CDR3 is TGTGCCAGCAGCCACAAGACAGGGGAAGGCTACACCTTC. This translates into CASSHKTGEGYTF. Using reference TRBV5-6 and TRBJ1-2 for the parts outside the CDR3, the full variable domain is DAGVTQSPTHLIKTRGQQVTLRCSPKSGHDTVSWYQQALGQGPQFIFQYYEEEERQRGNFPDRFSGHQFPNYSSELNVNALLLGDSALYLCASSHKTGEGYTFGSGTRLTVV.

The chain couples TRBV2 to TRBJ1-4, with 7 nucleotides matching TRBD1. Germline V gene sequence: CDR1 SNHLY, CDR2 FYNNEI. This CDR3 contains 13 residues. After removal of 7 bases from V and 4 bases from J, the junction contained 3 bases not matched to a gene. The CDR3 DNA reads as TGTGCCAGCAACCGGGACAGTAATGAAAAACTGTTTTTT. Its translation is CASNRDSNEKLFF.

V and J are TRBV10-3 and TRBJ1-5; D unresolved. Trimming shortened V by 0 bases and J by 5 bases, and 5 bases separated the two germline ends. The CDR3 is 13 residues long. Germline V gene lookup returns CDR1 ENHRY and CDR2 SYGVKD. Written as DNA, the CDR3 is TGTGCCATCAGTGAGTCAATAGATCAGCCCCAGCATTTT. It is translated as CAISESIDQPQHF.

The chain joins TRBV7-9 to TRBJ2-5, with TRBD1 as a possible D gene (6 bases). CDR1 SEHNR and CDR2 FQNEAQ come from the germline V gene (reference sequence). This CDR3 is 14 amino acids long. V was shortened by 4 bases and J by 5 bases, with 14 bases between the two germline ends. CDR3 nucleotide sequence: TGTGCCAGCAGCTCATACAGGGTGCGGGAGACCCAGTACTTC. It is translated as CASSSYRVRETQYF.

The chain joins TRBV7-9 to TRBJ1-6; perhaps TRBD1 as D (5 bases). The CDR3 has 14 residues. V was cut by 4 bases and J by 14 bases, with 18 bases left in between. Germline V CDR1 and CDR2: SEHNR, FQNEAQ (reference sequence). The CDR3 coding sequence is TGTGCCAGCAGCTCCCAGGTTCCCTCGGGGGCCCTCCACTTT. It specifies CASSSQVPSGALHF. Full variable domain (rest looked up from reference TRBV7-9 and TRBJ1-6): DTGVSQNPRHKITKRGQNVTFRCDPISEHNRLYWYRQTLGQGPEFLTYFQNEAQLEKSRLLSDRFSAERPKGSFSTLEIQRTEQGDSAMYLCASSSQVPSGALHFGNGTRLTVT.

The V call is TRBV3-1 (or the pseudogene TRBV3-2), the J call TRBJ2-7; a possible D gene is TRBD2 (6 bases). The germline V gene encodes CDR1 LGHDT and CDR2 YNNKEL (reference sequence). CDR3 length: 16 amino acids. Trimming left V 4 bases short and J 2 bases short, with 18 bases between. This chain's CDR3 is CASSPTRGGTTYEQYF. The CDR3 DNA reads as TGTGCCAGCAGCCCCACCCGCGGCGGGACCACCTACGAGCAGTACTTC.

This clone was seen a few times. This sequence joins TRBV2 and TRBJ1-6, with TRBD1 as a possible D gene (6 bases). The germline gives CDR1 SNHLY, CDR2 FYNNEI. Trimming took 4 bases from V and 9 from J, leaving 13 bases between them. The CDR3 is made up of 14 amino acids. CDR3 coding DNA: TGTGCCAGCAGTGGACAGGCCCTTTTTTCACCCCTCCACTTT. This encodes CASSGQALFSPLHF.

The genes are TRBV11-2 and TRBJ1-6; TRBD1 matches 9 bases. This CDR3 has 15 amino acids. Germline CDR1 is SGHAT and CDR2 is FQNNGV. V lost 7 bases and J lost 8; bases outside the gene matches: 9. The CDR3 DNA follows: TGTGCCAGCACCCTTGGGACAGGGCAGCATTCACCCCTCCACTTT. Its protein is CASTLGTGQHSPLHF.

This clone was picked up one time. The rearrangement uses TRBV6-5 and TRBJ2-7; 7 bases line up with TRBD1. The CDR3 loop spans 14 amino acids. Germline V gene sequence: CDR1 MNHEY, CDR2 SVGAGI. Germline trimming cut 2 bases from V and 2 bases from J; bases unmatched to any gene: 3. In DNA, the CDR3 is TGTGCCAGCAGTTACAATGACAGGGCCTACGAGCAGTACTTC. Protein product: CASSYNDRAYEQYF.

The chain has TRBV28 and TRBJ1-2; 8 bases align to TRBD1. The CDR3 is 14 amino acids. V was clipped by 5 bases and J by 7 bases; unmatched bases: 9. Germline CDR1 reads MDHEN; CDR2 reads SYDVKM. The CDR3 loop reads CASSPGQVPGGYTF. CDR3 coding DNA: TGTGCCAGCAGTCCGGGACAGGTACCCGGTGGCTACACCTTC.

This chain connects TRBV5-1 to TRBJ1-6, with D possibly TRBD1 on 5 matching bases. V was cut by 5 bases and J by 10 bases, with 13 bases left in between. The CDR3 contains 13 residues. Germline V gene sequence: CDR1 SGHRS, CDR2 YFSETQ. The CDR3 region is CASRGRNESPLHF. CDR3 in DNA: TGCGCCAGCAGGGGGCGGAATGAATCACCCCTCCACTTT.

V and J are TRBV7-9 and TRBJ2-5; D unresolved. CDR1 and CDR2 (germline): SEHNR, FQNEAQ (reference sequence). V lost 1 base to trimming and J lost 5 bases, with 14 bases between them. CDR3 length: 15 amino acids. The DNA for the CDR3 is TGTGCCAGCAGCTTAGACCTTCGAGATTTTGAGACCCAGTACTTC. The encoded protein is CASSLDLRDFETQYF.

The chain is built from TRBV27 and TRBJ2-1; 9 nucleotides line up with TRBD1. The CDR3 sequence is 14 residues long. J was trimmed by 5 bases and V by 6 bases; bases with no gene match: 5. Looked up from germline, CDR1 is MNHEY and CDR2 is SMNVEV (reference sequence). CDR3 amino acids: CASSYRGLDNEQFF. CDR3 bases: TGTGCCAGCAGCTACAGGGGGCTCGACAATGAGCAGTTCTTC.

The genes are TRBV28 and TRBJ1-1; 7 bases agree with TRBD1. V gave up 3 bases and J gave up 5 bases; unmatched junction bases: 3. This CDR3 comprises 13 residues. The germline V gene encodes CDR1 MDHEN and CDR2 SYDVKM. CDR3 loop: CASSLQGGTEAFF. CDR3 sequence (DNA): TGTGCCAGCAGTTTGCAGGGGGGAACTGAAGCTTTCTTT.

The chain uses TRBV6-5 and TRBJ2-3, with TRBD1 as a possible D gene (5 bases). Trimming stripped 8 bases from V and 5 bases from J, with 17 bases between. This CDR3 has 14 residues. CDR1 and CDR2 (germline): MNHEY, SVGAGI. The CDR3 reads CASGPQEQGDTQYF. The CDR3 DNA reads as TGTGCCAGCGGTCCACAGGAGCAGGGAGATACGCAGTATTTT.

The chain employs TRBV28 and TRBJ2-7, with a tentative D call TRBD2 (5 bases). Germline loops: CDR1 MDHEN, CDR2 SYDVKM. This CDR3 contains 12 residues. V was pared by 7 bases and J by 3 bases, with 10 bases between. DNA for the CDR3: TGTGCCAGCACGGACTGGAACTACGAGCAGTACTTC. This sequence encodes CASTDWNYEQYF.

V gene TRBV5-6 combines with J gene TRBJ2-2, with D perhaps TRBD1 (6 bases). CDR3 size: 16 residues. CDR1 SGHDT and CDR2 YYEEEE come from the germline V gene. The V end was cut by 1 base, the J end by 5 bases, with 15 bases between. For the CDR3, the DNA is TGTGCCAGCAGCTTGTGGAATCACAGGGTTACCGGGGAGCTGTTTTTT. The encoded protein is CASSLWNHRVTGELFF.